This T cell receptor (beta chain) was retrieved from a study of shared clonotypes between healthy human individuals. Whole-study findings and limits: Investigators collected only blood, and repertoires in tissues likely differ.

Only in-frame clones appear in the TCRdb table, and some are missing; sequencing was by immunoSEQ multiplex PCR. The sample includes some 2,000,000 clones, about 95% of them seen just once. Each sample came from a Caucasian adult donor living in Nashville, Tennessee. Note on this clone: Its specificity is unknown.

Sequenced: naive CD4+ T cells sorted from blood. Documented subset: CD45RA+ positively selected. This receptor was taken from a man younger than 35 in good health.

CDR3 bases: TGTGCCAGCACCCGGGACAGAAACACCATATATTTT. It yields the protein CASTRDRNTIYF. V usage is TRBV6-1 and J usage is TRBJ1-3; D may be TRBD1 (6 bases). Germline assignment: CDR1 MNHNS and CDR2 SASEGT. Trimming left V 7 bases short and J 5 bases short, with 9 bases between. There are 12 residues in the CDR3.